The 2 T cell receptor beta chains presented below share a single source sample, sequenced in a study of identical twins. TCRdb ran MiXCR on the 5' RACE reads and lists one entry per CDR3 protein. The data show about 520,000 distinct CDR3 sequences, less than 25% seen once. The same data also went into a second study, on T cells expressing NK-cell markers.

The sample was CD4+ T cells sorted from blood. The receptors here all came from a young woman in good health.

The V gene is TRBV6-1, the J gene TRBJ2-3, with TRBD2 identical over 7 bases. V was pared by 8 bases and J by 1 base, with 6 bases of the junction left unmatched. This CDR3 region has 14 residues. Germline values: CDR1 MNHNS, CDR2 SASEGT. The CDR3 DNA is TGTGCCAGCCGGGAGGCTTGGGGCACAGATACGCAGTATTTT. Translation gives CASREAWGTDTQYF.

This clonotype turned up a few times. The chain carries TRBV20-1 and TRBJ1-2; no clear D gene. The V end was cut by 5 bases, the J end by 8 bases, with 15 bases between. The CDR3 spans 12 residues. Germline CDR1 is DFQATT and CDR2 is SNEGSKA (reference sequence). The DNA of the CDR3 is TGCAGTGCTCCAAGGTCACCGGAGGGCTACACCTTC. Translated: CSAPRSPEGYTF.